Described below is a single T cell receptor beta chain sequence and its context. Its matching antigen is unknown. This sample is part of a study of T cell responses to AZD1222 COVID-19 vaccine. Overall study results and limits: A rise in Spike-specific TCR breadth and depth followed two AZD1222 doses. Per reports, nearly half of all spike-specific TCRs target regions that are unmutated in variants. With dominance at 160-218 and 743-854, vaccine-associated CD4 TCRs spanned spike. Clonal diversity may have been underestimated in mostly white British donors.

Method: immunoSEQ multiplex PCR; TCRdb's copy keeps in-frame clones and lacks some. The sample carries 100,000 to 150,000 clones, 90% recorded once. The V gene's germline CDR1 is LNHNV and CDR2 YYDKDF (reference sequence). V was trimmed by 1 base and J by 1 base, leaving 8 bases between them. CDR3 length: 15 amino acids. Sequencing used peripheral blood, obtained 28 days after the second dose of the MenACWY control vaccine. The receptor was isolated from an adult who received the MenACWY meningococcal vaccine as a control. This chain connects TRBV15 to TRBJ1-5; perhaps TRBD1 as D (5 bases). CDR3 region: CATSRGGRSNQPQHF. The CDR3 nucleotides read TGTGCCACCAGCAGAGGGGGCAGAAGCAATCAGCCCCAGCATTTT.